These T cell receptor beta chains were read from a single sample in a study of CD8 T cells in cerebrospinal fluid in Alzheimer's disease. For each CDR3 protein, TCRdb gives one entry from its re-call of the 10x single-cell sequencing reads, without DNA. In total, the table holds fewer than 2,000 distinct CDR3 sequences. Material: cerebrospinal fluid. Receptors were obtained from a human donor with mild cognitive impairment. CDR3s include the opening cysteine and the closing phenylalanine or tryptophan. Each record gives: J gene, clone size, V gene, CDR3 protein. Clone sizes are given selectively: once, few, many, or a class where the clone is expanded.

TRBJ2-6,large,TRBV7-8,CASSPDRALAGANVLTF
TRBJ1-2,.,TRBV7-9,CASSFPATVYNYGYTF
TRBJ2-7,medium-sized,TRBV10-2,CASSESVGEQYF
TRBJ2-3,medium-sized,TRBV7-6,CASSLGRADTQYF
TRBJ1-6,medium-sized,TRBV2,CASTSGPGSPLHF
TRBJ1-6,large,TRBV18,CASSPRTGGGYNSPLHF
TRBJ2-5,medium-sized,TRBV9,CASSVALGLSGETQYF
TRBJ2-1,large,TRBV3-1,CASSPFGVVGEQFF
TRBJ1-6,medium-sized,TRBV16,CASSQSQQGSPLHF
TRBJ1-1,large,TRBV7-3,CASSWTANTEAFF
TRBJ2-7,medium-sized,TRBV2,CASTPGASGRTYEQYF
TRBJ2-1,medium-sized,TRBV28,CASSSGWGNNEQFF
TRBJ1-5,.,TRBV10-2,CASSERGSGWNQPQHF
TRBJ1-2,.,TRBV3-1,CASSHPLQGRGYTF
TRBJ2-1,medium-sized,TRBV6-6,CASSYDGTSDNNEQFF
TRBJ2-1,medium-sized,TRBV5-6,CASSQTSGSRSNEQFF
TRBJ1-1,large,TRBV11-2,CASSLAGDTEAFF
TRBJ2-4,medium-sized,TRBV28,CASRPDGISGRNIQYF
TRBJ1-1,medium-sized,TRBV29-1,CSARLQGAGRLNTEAFF
TRBJ2-5,medium-sized,TRBV28,CASSSGTLQETQYF
TRBJ2-7,large,TRBV10-2,CASSESGTGRQYF
TRBJ2-6,medium-sized,TRBV28,CASSSTGPTPSGANVLTF
TRBJ1-2,medium-sized,TRBV25-1,CASSWGGGDGYTF
TRBJ2-7,medium-sized,TRBV2,CASSEGALNEQYF
TRBJ2-7,large,TRBV5-1,CASSLGFNYEQYF
TRBJ2-2,medium-sized,TRBV9,CASSVNIGGDTGELFF